These 5 T cell receptor beta chains share one sample of origin, sequenced in a study of long-term antiretroviral therapy in people with HIV (dated by TCRdb to between 2022 and 2023). Sequencing of the TRB variable region was done with the immunoSEQ hsTCRB v3.0 assay at survey level resolution. The table comes from immuneACCESS by way of TCRdb, which keeps in-frame sequences with V and J called. Part of the clones is missing from these tables; in studies checked, under half for an unresolved V gene and the rest for unknown reasons. This sample is represented by fewer than 35,000 clones; approximately 86% of them were singletons. The ten largest account for just under 8.5% of the sample. The source material was unsorted PBMCs, sampled 3 years after starting antiretroviral therapy. The receptors were sampled from a man aged 40-55 years with HIV.

This sequence joins TRBV4-2 and TRBJ2-7; maybe TRBD2 (6 bases). Trimming took off 1 base at V and 3 bases at J, with 16 bases between the two ends. This CDR3 spans 16 amino acids. CDR1 LGHNA and CDR2 YNFKEQ come from the germline V gene. As DNA, the CDR3 is TGTGCCAGCAGCCAAGTAAACGGGGGACCCCTCTACGAGCAGTACTTC. Translated, it gives CASSQVNGGPLYEQYF.

The V call is TRBV6-5, the J call TRBJ1-6; 8 nucleotides line up with TRBD1. The ends lost 2 bases at V and 6 bases at J; junction bases unmatched: 3. Looked up from germline, CDR1 is MNHEY and CDR2 is SVGAGI. The CDR3 sequence is 15 residues long. CDR3 sequence reads: CASSYADRGNSPLHF. The CDR3, as DNA: TGTGCCAGCAGTTACGCCGACAGGGGTAATTCACCCCTCCACTTT.

The CDR3 nucleotides are TGTGCCAGCACCAGCGGGCGGACCTCCTACGAGCAGTACTTC. Translating gives CASTSGRTSYEQYF. The V and J genes are TRBV2 and TRBJ2-7; TRBD2 is a possible D gene (6 bases). This CDR3 is built from 14 residues. Germline V gene sequence: CDR1 SNHLY, CDR2 FYNNEI. Trimming shortened V by 7 bases and J by 0 bases, and 13 bases separated the two germline ends.

The chain uses TRBV19 and TRBJ1-1; D possibly corresponds to TRBD1 (5 bases). The ends were cut back, 4 bases at V and 1 base at J, with 7 bases in the middle. CDR1 is LNHDA, CDR2 SQIVND, per germline (reference sequence). This CDR3 is built from 13 residues. The CDR3 is CASSTGTNTEAFF. In DNA, the CDR3 is TGTGCCAGTAGTACAGGGACGAACACTGAAGCTTTCTTT.

The chain is built from TRBV9 and TRBJ2-5, with D perhaps matching TRBD2 (6 bases). Trimming cost V 3 bases and J 1 base, with 16 bases left between them. The CDR3 has 16 residues. Germline lookup yields CDR1 SGDLS and CDR2 YYNGEE. CDR3 coding DNA: TGTGCCAGCAGCGACCCTGTGGAGGGGATCCAAGAGACCCAGTACTTC. It codes for CASSDPVEGIQETQYF.